This is a list of T cell receptor beta chains from one sample in a study of OX40 agonist ivuxolimab in advanced cancers. Profiled with immunoSEQ multiplex PCR; TCRdb holds only in-frame clones, not every one. Among fewer than 40,000 clones listed, less than 80% were seen once. Sequences were derived from CD4+ or CD8+ T cells sorted from blood, sampled in a trial of the OX40 agonist ivuxolimab. The source of these receptors is an adult with an advanced solid tumor such as melanoma, head and neck, liver or kidney cancer. The CDR3 runs from the conserved cysteine through the conserved F or W. Fields, in order: clone size, V gene, J gene, D gene, CDR3 DNA, CDR3 protein. D genes are given only for firm matches. A row's size may be missing; if present it is once, few, many or a size class.

abundance: few
v_gene: TRBV2
j_gene: TRBJ2-7
d_gene: NA
CDR3nt: TGTGCCAGCACTCGGCAAACCTACGAGCAGTACTTC
CDR3aa: CASTRQTYEQYF

abundance: NA
v_gene: TRBV19
j_gene: TRBJ1-1
d_gene: TRBD1
CDR3nt: TGTGCCAGCCTGGGACAGGGAAGAGGGAACACTGAAGCTTTCTTT
CDR3aa: CASLGQGRGNTEAFF

abundance: medium-sized
v_gene: TRBV27
j_gene: TRBJ2-7
d_gene: NA
CDR3nt: TGTGCCAGCAGTCCACGGCCGACCTATCGCGGGCAGTACTTC
CDR3aa: CASSPRPTYRGQYF

abundance: NA
v_gene: TRBV5-1
j_gene: TRBJ2-5
d_gene: TRBD2
CDR3nt: TGCGCCAGCAGCTTGGTAGCGGGGGGGCAGGAGACCCAGTACTTC
CDR3aa: CASSLVAGGQETQYF

abundance: once
v_gene: TRBV11-2
j_gene: TRBJ1-2
d_gene: NA
CDR3nt: TGTGCCAGCAGCTTAGAACCAGCCCCGTGGTATGGCTACACCTTC
CDR3aa: CASSLEPAPWYGYTF

abundance: NA
v_gene: TRBV5-3
j_gene: TRBJ1-4
d_gene: NA
CDR3nt: TGTGCCAGAAGCAAAGGGGATAACGATAATGAAAAACTGTTTTTT
CDR3aa: CARSKGDNDNEKLFF

abundance: NA
v_gene: TRBV29-1
j_gene: TRBJ1-1
d_gene: NA
CDR3nt: TGCAGCGTTGAGGCCGACAGGTATGAAGCTTTCTTT
CDR3aa: CSVEADRYEAFF

abundance: NA
v_gene: TRBV28
j_gene: TRBJ2-5
d_gene: NA
CDR3nt: TGTGCCAGCAGTTCCCGGAGGTTCCAAGAGACCCAGTACTTC
CDR3aa: CASSSRRFQETQYF

abundance: NA
v_gene: TRBV5-1
j_gene: TRBJ2-3
d_gene: NA
CDR3nt: TGCGCCAGCAGCTTCTCGGGGAAAGGAGATACGCAGTATTTT
CDR3aa: CASSFSGKGDTQYF

abundance: NA
v_gene: TRBV18
j_gene: TRBJ2-7
d_gene: TRBD2
CDR3nt: TGTGCCAGCTCACCCGCTTCGGGGGGGCAGGGGTTATACGAGCAGTACTTC
CDR3aa: CASSPASGGQGLYEQYF

abundance: NA
v_gene: TRBV6-5
j_gene: TRBJ2-7
d_gene: NA
CDR3nt: TGTGCCAGCAGTTACTCGGGCACTGGGTCCTACGAGCAGTACTTC
CDR3aa: CASSYSGTGSYEQYF

abundance: NA
v_gene: TRBV7-6
j_gene: TRBJ1-1
d_gene: NA
CDR3nt: TGTGCCAGCAGCCAACCACAGGGACGGAACACTGAAGCTTTCTTT
CDR3aa: CASSQPQGRNTEAFF

abundance: NA
v_gene: TRBV2
j_gene: TRBJ1-5
d_gene: NA
CDR3nt: TGTGCCAGCAGTGAAGTCGCCCTCAATCAGCCCCAGCATTTT
CDR3aa: CASSEVALNQPQHF

abundance: NA
v_gene: TRBV25-1
j_gene: TRBJ1-1
d_gene: TRBD1
CDR3nt: TGTGCCAGCAGTTACGACAGGGGGATTGGAGAAGCTTTCTTT
CDR3aa: CASSYDRGIGEAFF

abundance: NA
v_gene: TRBV7-2
j_gene: TRBJ1-6
d_gene: NA
CDR3nt: TGTGCCAGCAGCAGCCGGGGCAGGGAAAATTCACCCCTCCACTTT
CDR3aa: CASSSRGRENSPLHF

abundance: NA
v_gene: TRBV5-4
j_gene: TRBJ2-6
d_gene: NA
CDR3nt: TGTGCCAGCAGCTTGGGTGGGTTTGGGGCGGCCAACGTCCTGACTTTC
CDR3aa: CASSLGGFGAANVLTF

abundance: NA
v_gene: TRBV7-6
j_gene: TRBJ1-5
d_gene: NA
CDR3nt: TGTGCCAGCAGCTTAACCGGGGGTCAGCCCCAGCATTTT
CDR3aa: CASSLTGGQPQHF

abundance: few
v_gene: TRBV9
j_gene: TRBJ1-1
d_gene: NA
CDR3nt: TGTGCCAGCAGTGACGGAATGAACACTGAAGCTTTCTTT
CDR3aa: CASSDGMNTEAFF

abundance: NA
v_gene: TRBV15
j_gene: TRBJ1-1
d_gene: TRBD1
CDR3nt: TGTGCCTCCAGGACAGGGGGCAACACTGAAGCTTTCTTT
CDR3aa: CASRTGGNTEAFF

abundance: few
v_gene: TRBV27
j_gene: TRBJ1-2
d_gene: NA
CDR3nt: TGTGCCAGCAGTTTAGGAGGGTGGCCTTATGGCTACACCTTC
CDR3aa: CASSLGGWPYGYTF

abundance: NA
v_gene: TRBV2
j_gene: TRBJ1-5
d_gene: TRBD1
CDR3nt: TGTGCCAGCAGTGAGGACAGGGGGCGCGAACAGCCCCAGCATTTT
CDR3aa: CASSEDRGREQPQHF

abundance: few
v_gene: TRBV6-1
j_gene: TRBJ2-7
d_gene: NA
CDR3nt: TGTGCCAGCAGTGAAACCCCCGAACAGCTAGACTTC
CDR3aa: CASSETPEQLDF

abundance: NA
v_gene: TRBV5-1
j_gene: TRBJ1-5
d_gene: NA
CDR3nt: TGCGCCAGCAGCCCCCTTAATAGCAATCAGCCCCAGCATTTT
CDR3aa: CASSPLNSNQPQHF

abundance: NA
v_gene: TRBV15
j_gene: TRBJ2-7
d_gene: NA
CDR3nt: TGTGCCACCAGCAGAGAGCAGTCAGGGGAAGAGCAGTACTTC
CDR3aa: CATSREQSGEEQYF

abundance: NA
v_gene: TRBV4-1
j_gene: TRBJ1-6
d_gene: NA
CDR3nt: TGCGCCAGCAGCCAAGAACGTTATAATTCACCCCTCCACTTT
CDR3aa: CASSQERYNSPLHF

abundance: NA
v_gene: TRBV27
j_gene: TRBJ1-4
d_gene: TRBD1
CDR3nt: TGTGCCAGCAGTTTACTGGGACAGGGGGGAGAAAAACTGTTTTTT
CDR3aa: CASSLLGQGGEKLFF